This TCR beta chain was identified during a study of cytomegalovirus exposure and HLA in healthy donors. Study observations and caveats: The study put roughly 160 TCR beta chains on its list as cytomegalovirus-associated. It was confirmed in vitro that a few of the CMV-associated chains were specific for CMV antigens. Per published reports, the classifier diagnosed cytomegalovirus status with high specificity and sensitivity. Earlier analysis yielded a pattern in which most TCR beta V segments were productive about 90% or about 30% of the time.

Both 60 Vbeta primers and 13 Jbeta primers went into the PCR. Clones were sequenced by immunoSEQ multiplex PCR, and TCRdb holds only the in-frame ones, with some missing. The sample lists 110,000 or so clones; 76% were seen once. The germline V gene has CDR1 SSHAT and CDR2 FNYEAQ (reference sequence). This CDR3 is built from 15 residues. Concerning this clone itself: Its target is not known. One junction end disagrees with the germline gene, perhaps due to a read error.

V gene TRBV7-7 combines with J gene TRBJ2-3; the D gene is possibly TRBD1 (5 bases). This clonotype was obtained from a man aged 50 or older in good health and CMV-seropositive. The specimen sequenced was PBMCs. The CDR3 spells CASSFFRAWSDTQYF. The CDR3 nucleotides are TGTGCTAGCAGCTTCTTCAGGGCCTGGTCAGATACGCAGTATTTT.